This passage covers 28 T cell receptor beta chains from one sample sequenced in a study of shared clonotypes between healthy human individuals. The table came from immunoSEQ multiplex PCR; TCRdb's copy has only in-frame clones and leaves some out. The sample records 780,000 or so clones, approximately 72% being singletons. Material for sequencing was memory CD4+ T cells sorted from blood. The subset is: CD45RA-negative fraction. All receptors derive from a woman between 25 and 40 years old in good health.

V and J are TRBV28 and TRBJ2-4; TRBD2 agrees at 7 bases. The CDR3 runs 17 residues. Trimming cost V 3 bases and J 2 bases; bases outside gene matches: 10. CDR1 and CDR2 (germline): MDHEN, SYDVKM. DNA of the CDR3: TGTGCCAGCAGTTTCGGGACGGGAGGTAAAACCAAAAACATTCAGTACTTC. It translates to CASSFGTGGKTKNIQYF.

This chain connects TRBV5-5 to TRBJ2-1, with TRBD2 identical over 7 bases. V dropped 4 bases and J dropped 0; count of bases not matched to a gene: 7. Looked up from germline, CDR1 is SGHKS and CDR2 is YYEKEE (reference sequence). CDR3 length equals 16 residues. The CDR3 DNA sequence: TGTGCCAGCAGCCCTAGCGGAGGAATCTCCTACAATGAGCAGTTCTTC. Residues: CASSPSGGISYNEQFF. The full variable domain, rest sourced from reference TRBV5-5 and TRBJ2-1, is DAGVTQSPTHLIKTRGQQVTLRCSPISGHKSVSWYQQVLGQGPQFIFQYYEKEERGRGNFPDRFSARQFPNYSSELNVNALLLGDSALYLCASSPSGGISYNEQFFGPGTRLTVL.

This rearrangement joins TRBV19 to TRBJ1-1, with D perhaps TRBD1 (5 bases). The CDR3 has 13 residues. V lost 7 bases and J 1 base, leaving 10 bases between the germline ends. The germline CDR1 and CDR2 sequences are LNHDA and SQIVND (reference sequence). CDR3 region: CASIGHPNTEAFF. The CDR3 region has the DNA TGTGCCAGTATTGGACACCCGAACACTGAAGCTTTCTTT.

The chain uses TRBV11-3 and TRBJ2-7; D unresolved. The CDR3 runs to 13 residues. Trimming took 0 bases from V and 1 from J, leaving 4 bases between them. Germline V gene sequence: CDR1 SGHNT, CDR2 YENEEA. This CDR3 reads CASSLDGSYEQYF. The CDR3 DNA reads TGTGCCAGCAGCTTAGATGGGTCCTACGAGCAGTACTTC. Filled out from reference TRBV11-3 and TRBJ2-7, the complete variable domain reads EAGVVQSPRYKIIEKKQPVAFWCNPISGHNTLYWYLQNLGQGPELLIRYENEEAVDDSQLPKDRFSAERLKGVDSTLKIQPAELGDSAVYLCASSLDGSYEQYFGPGTRLTVT.

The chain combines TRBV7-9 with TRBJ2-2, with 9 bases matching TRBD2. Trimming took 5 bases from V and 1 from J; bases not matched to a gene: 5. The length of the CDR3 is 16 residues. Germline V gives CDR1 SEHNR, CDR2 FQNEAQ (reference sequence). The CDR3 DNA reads TGTGCCAGCAGCCAACTAGCGGGCCTGAACACCGGGGAGCTGTTTTTT. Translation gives CASSQLAGLNTGELFF.

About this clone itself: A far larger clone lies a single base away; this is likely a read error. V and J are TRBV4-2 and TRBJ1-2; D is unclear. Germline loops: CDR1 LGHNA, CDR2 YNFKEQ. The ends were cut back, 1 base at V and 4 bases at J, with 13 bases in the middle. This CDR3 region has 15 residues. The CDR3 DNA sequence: TGTGCCAGCAGCCAAGCGTCGGCGACAAGCTATGGCTACACCTTC. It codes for CASSQASATSYGYTF.

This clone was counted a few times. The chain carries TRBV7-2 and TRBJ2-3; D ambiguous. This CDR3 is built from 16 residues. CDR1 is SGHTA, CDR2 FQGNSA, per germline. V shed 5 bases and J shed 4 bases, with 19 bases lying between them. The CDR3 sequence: CASSGPPLQRPDTQYF. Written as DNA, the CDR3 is TGTGCCAGCAGCGGGCCCCCACTACAGCGCCCAGATACGCAGTATTTT.

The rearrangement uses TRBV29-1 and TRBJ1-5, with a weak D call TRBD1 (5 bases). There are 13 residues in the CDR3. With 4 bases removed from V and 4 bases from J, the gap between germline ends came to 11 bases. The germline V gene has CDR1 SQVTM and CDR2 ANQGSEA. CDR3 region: CSVVPEGNQPQHF. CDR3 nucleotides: TGCAGCGTTGTGCCCGAGGGGAATCAGCCCCAGCATTTT.

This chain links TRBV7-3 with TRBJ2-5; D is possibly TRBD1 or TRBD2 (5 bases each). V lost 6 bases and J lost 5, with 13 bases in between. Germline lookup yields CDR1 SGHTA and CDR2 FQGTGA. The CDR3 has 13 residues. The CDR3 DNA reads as TGTGCCAGCAGTCAAACCTGGGGGGAGACCCAGTACTTC. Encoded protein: CASSQTWGETQYF.

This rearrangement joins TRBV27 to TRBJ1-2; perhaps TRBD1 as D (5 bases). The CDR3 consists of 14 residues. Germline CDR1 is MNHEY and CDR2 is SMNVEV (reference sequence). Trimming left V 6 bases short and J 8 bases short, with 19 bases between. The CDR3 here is CASSPGGGPGGYTF. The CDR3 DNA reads TGTGCCAGCAGCCCCGGGGGAGGGCCGGGGGGCTACACCTTC.

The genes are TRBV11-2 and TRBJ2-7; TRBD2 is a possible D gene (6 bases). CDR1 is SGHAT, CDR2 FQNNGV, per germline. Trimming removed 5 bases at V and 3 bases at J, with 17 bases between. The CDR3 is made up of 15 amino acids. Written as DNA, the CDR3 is TGTGCCAGCAGCCTGCGGGACGCTACGTGCTACGAGCAGTACTTC. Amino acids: CASSLRDATCYEQYF.

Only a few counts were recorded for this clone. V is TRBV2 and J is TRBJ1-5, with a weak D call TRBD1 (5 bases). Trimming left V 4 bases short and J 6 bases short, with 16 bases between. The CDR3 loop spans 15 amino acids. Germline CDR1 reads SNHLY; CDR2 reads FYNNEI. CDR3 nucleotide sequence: TGTGCCAGCAGTGTAGAAGGGGCCCAGGGTCAGCCCCAGCATTTT. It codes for CASSVEGAQGQPQHF.

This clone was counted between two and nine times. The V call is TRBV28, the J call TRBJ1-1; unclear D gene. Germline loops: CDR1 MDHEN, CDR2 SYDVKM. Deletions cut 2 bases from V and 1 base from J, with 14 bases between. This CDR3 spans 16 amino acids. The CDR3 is CASSLIGPHKNTEAFF. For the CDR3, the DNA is TGTGCCAGCAGTTTAATTGGACCGCACAAGAACACTGAAGCTTTCTTT.

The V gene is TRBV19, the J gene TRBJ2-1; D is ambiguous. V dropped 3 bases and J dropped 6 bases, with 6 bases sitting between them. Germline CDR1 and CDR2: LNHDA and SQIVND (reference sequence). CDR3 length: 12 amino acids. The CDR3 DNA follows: TGTGCCAGTAGTATCTCTTCCAATGAGCAGTTCTTC. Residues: CASSISSNEQFF. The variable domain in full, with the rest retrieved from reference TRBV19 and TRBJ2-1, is DGGITQSPKYLFRKEGQNVTLSCEQNLNHDAMYWYRQDPGQGLRLIYYSQIVNDFQKGDIAEGYSVSREKKESFPLTVTSAQKNPTAFYLCASSISSNEQFFGPGTRLTVL.

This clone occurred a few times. The CDR3 loop reads CASETGGQGVKLFF. CDR3 coding DNA: TGTGCCAGCGAGACGGGGGGACAGGGCGTAAAACTGTTTTTT. The V gene is TRBV28, the J gene TRBJ1-4; the match to TRBD1 covers 9 bases. Germline V gene data show CDR1 as MDHEN and CDR2 as SYDVKM. Trimming took 8 bases from V and 10 from J; bases not matched to a gene: 11. The CDR3 runs 14 residues. The full variable domain, with the rest looked up from reference TRBV28 and TRBJ1-4, is DVKVTQSSRYLVKRTGEKVFLECVQDMDHENMFWYRQDPGLGLRLIYFSYDVKMKEKGDIPEGYSVSREKKERFSLILESASTNQTSMYLCASETGGQGVKLFFGSGTQLSVL.

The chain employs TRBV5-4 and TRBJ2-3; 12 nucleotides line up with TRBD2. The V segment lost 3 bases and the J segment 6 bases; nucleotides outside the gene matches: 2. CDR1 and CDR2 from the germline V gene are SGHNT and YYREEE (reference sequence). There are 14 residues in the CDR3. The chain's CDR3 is CASSSSGRGDTQYF. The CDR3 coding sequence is TGTGCCAGCAGCTCTAGCGGGAGGGGTGATACGCAGTATTTT.

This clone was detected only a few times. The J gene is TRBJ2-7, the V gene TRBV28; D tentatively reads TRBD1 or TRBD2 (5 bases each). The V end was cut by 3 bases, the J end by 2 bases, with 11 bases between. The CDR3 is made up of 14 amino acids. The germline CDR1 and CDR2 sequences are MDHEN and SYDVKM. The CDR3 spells CASSLLGRAYEQYF. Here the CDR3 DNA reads TGTGCCAGCAGTTTGCTGGGACGGGCCTACGAGCAGTACTTC.

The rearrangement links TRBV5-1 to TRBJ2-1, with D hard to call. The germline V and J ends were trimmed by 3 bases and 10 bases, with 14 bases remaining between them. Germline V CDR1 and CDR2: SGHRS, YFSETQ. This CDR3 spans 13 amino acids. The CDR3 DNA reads TGCGCCAGCAGCTACGACTCCGTTGGGGAGCAGTTCTTC. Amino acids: CASSYDSVGEQFF.

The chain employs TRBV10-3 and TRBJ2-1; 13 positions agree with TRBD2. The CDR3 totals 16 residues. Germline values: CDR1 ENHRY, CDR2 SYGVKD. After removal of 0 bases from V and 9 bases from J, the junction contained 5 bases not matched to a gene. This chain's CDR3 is CAISESGLAGNSEQFF. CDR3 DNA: TGTGCCATCAGTGAGTCGGGACTAGCGGGAAATTCTGAGCAGTTCTTC.

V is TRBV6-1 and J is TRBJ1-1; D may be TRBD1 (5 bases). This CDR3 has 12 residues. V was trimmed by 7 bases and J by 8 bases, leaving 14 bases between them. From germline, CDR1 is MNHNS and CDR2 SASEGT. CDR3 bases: TGTGCCAGCAACCCCCGCCAGGGAGAAGCTTTCTTT. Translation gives CASNPRQGEAFF.

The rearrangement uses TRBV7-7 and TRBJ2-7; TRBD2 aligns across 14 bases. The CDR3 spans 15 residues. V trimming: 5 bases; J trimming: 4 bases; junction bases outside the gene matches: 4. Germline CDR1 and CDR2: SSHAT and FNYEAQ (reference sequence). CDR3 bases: TGTGCCAGCAGCCCAGGGACTAGCGGGAGTTACGAGCAGTACTTC. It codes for CASSPGTSGSYEQYF.

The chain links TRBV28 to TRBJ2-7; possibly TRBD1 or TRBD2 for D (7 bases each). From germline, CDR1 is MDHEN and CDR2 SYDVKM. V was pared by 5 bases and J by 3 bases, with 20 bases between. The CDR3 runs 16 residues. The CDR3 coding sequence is TGTGCCAGCAGTGCCACCCGAGCGGGACAGATCTACGAGCAGTACTTC. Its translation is CASSATRAGQIYEQYF.

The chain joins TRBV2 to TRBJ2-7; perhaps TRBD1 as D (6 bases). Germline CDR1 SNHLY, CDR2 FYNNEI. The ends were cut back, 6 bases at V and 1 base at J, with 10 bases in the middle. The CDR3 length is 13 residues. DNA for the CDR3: TGTGCCAGCAGGGACAGCCCTTCCTACGAGCAGTACTTC. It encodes CASRDSPSYEQYF. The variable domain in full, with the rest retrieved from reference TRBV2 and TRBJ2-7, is EPEVTQTPSHQVTQMGQEVILRCVPISNHLYFYWYRQILGQKVEFLVSFYNNEISEKSEIFDDQFSVERPDGSNFTLKIRSTKLEDSAMYFCASRDSPSYEQYFGPGTRLTVT.

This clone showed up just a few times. CDR3 region: CASSSTGTGWGEQYF. The DNA for the CDR3 is TGTGCCAGCAGTTCAACCGGGACAGGGTGGGGCGAGCAGTACTTC. The V call is TRBV28, the J call TRBJ2-7; 9 nucleotides agree with TRBD1. With 4 bases clipped from V and 6 bases from J, the junction kept 10 bases outside the gene matches. The CDR3 is made up of 15 amino acids. The V gene's germline CDR1 is MDHEN and CDR2 SYDVKM.

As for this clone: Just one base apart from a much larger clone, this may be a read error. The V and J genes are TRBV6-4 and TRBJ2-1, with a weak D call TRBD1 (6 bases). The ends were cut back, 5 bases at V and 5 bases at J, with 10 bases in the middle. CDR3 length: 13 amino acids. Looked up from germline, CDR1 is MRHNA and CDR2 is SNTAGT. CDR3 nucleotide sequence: TGTGCCAGCAGTTCCGGACAGAACAATGAGCAGTTCTTC. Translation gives CASSSGQNNEQFF.

CDR3 nucleotide sequence: TGTGCCAGCAGGACCGGGCCTTACTCTGGAAACACCATATATTTT. Translated: CASRTGPYSGNTIYF. The chain is built from TRBV9 and TRBJ1-3, with D hard to call. CDR1 SGDLS and CDR2 YYNGEE come from the germline V gene. Trimming pared 5 bases from V and 0 bases from J, leaving 12 bases between. The CDR3 covers 15 residues. The variable domain in full, completed from reference TRBV9 and TRBJ1-3, reads DSGVTQTPKHLITATGQRVTLRCSPRSGDLSVYWYQQSLDQGLQFLIQYYNGEERAKGNILERFSAQQFPDLHSELNLSSLELGDSALYFCASRTGPYSGNTIYFGEGSWLTVV.

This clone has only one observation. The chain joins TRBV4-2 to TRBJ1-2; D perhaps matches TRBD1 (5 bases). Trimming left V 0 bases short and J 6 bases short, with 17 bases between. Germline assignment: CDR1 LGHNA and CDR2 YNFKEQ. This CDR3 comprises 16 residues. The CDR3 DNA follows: TGTGCCAGCAGCCAAGAGCAGGGACCGAGGATAGATGGCTACACCTTC. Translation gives CASSQEQGPRIDGYTF.

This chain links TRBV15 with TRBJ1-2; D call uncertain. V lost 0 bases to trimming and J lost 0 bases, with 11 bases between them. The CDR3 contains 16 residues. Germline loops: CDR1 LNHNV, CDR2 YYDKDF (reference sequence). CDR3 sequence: CATSRDRTQSNYGYTF. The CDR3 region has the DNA TGTGCCACCAGCAGAGATCGAACCCAATCTAACTATGGCTACACCTTC.